This entry is about one TCR beta chain. Its target is not known. The germline CDR1 and CDR2 sequences are SGDLS and YYNGEE. V shed 3 bases, J shed 2 bases, and the junction held 5 bases outside the gene matches. The CDR3 contains 15 residues. CD45RO-negative CD8 cells positively selected for CCR7 made up the naive population, which excluded terminally differentiated effector memory CD45RA+ cells. Sequencing used immunoSEQ multiplex PCR; TCRdb keeps in-frame clones, though not all of them. The data contain about 2 million clones, about 95% of them seen just once; the ten biggest clones take up about 1.1%. This specimen belongs to a study of shared clonotypes between healthy human individuals. Study as a whole: Each donor's CD4 naive and CD4 memory cells filled three plates apiece, CD8 naive two, and CD8 memory one.

Notes on the study in general: Across subsets, estimated richness was generally greater for naive than for memory populations. The sharing of 5% to 6.5% of naive CD4 clonotypes was seen across a handful of donors.

This clonotype was obtained from a man aged 18-30 years in good health. The rearrangement links TRBV9 to TRBJ2-7, with 10 bases fitting TRBD1. The specimen was naive CD8+ T cells sorted from blood. CDR3 amino acids: CASSEGTGAAYEQYF. In DNA, the CDR3 is TGTGCCAGCAGCGAGGGGACAGGGGCGGCCTACGAGCAGTACTTC. The full variable domain, completed using reference TRBV9 and TRBJ2-7, is DSGVTQTPKHLITATGQRVTLRCSPRSGDLSVYWYQQSLDQGLQFLIQYYNGEERAKGNILERFSAQQFPDLHSELNLSSLELGDSALYFCASSEGTGAAYEQYFGPGTRLTVT.